This passage covers 22 T cell receptor beta chains from one sample sequenced in a study of PD-1 blockade in classical Hodgkin lymphoma (TCRdb year 2020). Receptor libraries were prepared by the immunoSEQ multiplex PCR assay. TCRdb mirrors the immuneACCESS table, restricted to in-frame sequences. Some clones are absent from its copies; in checked studies, under half trace to an unresolved V gene, and the reason for the others is unknown. Recorded for this sample are around 20,000 clones; 86% of them occurred a single time. Under 15% of the sample rests with the top ten. What the time point label conveys for this sample: cycle 2 day 1 (C2D1) of nivolumab. All trial patients had relapsed after autologous stem cell transplantation, with cohorts A, B and C differing in prior brentuximab vedotin exposure. Here the sequenced sample was peripheral blood mononuclear cells (PBMCs), taken before the second cycle of nivolumab. The origin of the receptors is a human donor with classical Hodgkin lymphoma.

V usage is TRBV12-5 and J usage is TRBJ1-5; D unclear. V lost 5 bases to trimming and J lost 6 bases, with 8 bases between them. Germline V gene lookup returns CDR1 LGHNT and CDR2 FRNRAP. CDR3 size: 12 residues. The CDR3 reads CASGQATQPQHF. The CDR3 nucleotides read TGTGCTAGTGGTCAAGCTACTCAGCCCCAGCATTTT.

The chain uses TRBV6-6 and TRBJ1-1; TRBD1 agrees at 10 bases. The CDR3 is 16 residues long. The trim removed 6 bases at V and 8 bases at J, leaving 15 bases unmatched. Germline CDR1 MNHNY, CDR2 SVGAGI (reference sequence). The CDR3 coding sequence is TGTGCCAGCAGACCACCCGCCGGGACAGGGGCTCCCGAAGCTTTCTTT. This translates into CASRPPAGTGAPEAFF.

The V and J genes are TRBV5-1 and TRBJ2-5; TRBD2 might be the D (6 bases). Germline loops: CDR1 SGHRS, CDR2 YFSETQ. The CDR3 consists of 16 residues. The V and J ends lost 0 bases and 0 bases respectively, with 12 bases between them. Here the CDR3 reads CASSLDGGAYQETQYF. Here the CDR3 DNA reads TGCGCCAGCAGCTTGGATGGCGGGGCGTACCAAGAGACCCAGTACTTC.

The rearrangement joins TRBV6-5 to TRBJ1-2; D is possibly TRBD1 (5 bases). The CDR3 runs to 15 residues. V gave up 5 bases and J gave up 0 bases, with 13 bases separating them. Per the germline V gene, CDR1 is MNHEY and CDR2 is SVGAGI. The CDR3, as DNA: TGTGCCAGCAGTAGCCCAGGGTCGACTAACTATGGCTACACCTTC. It yields the protein CASSSPGSTNYGYTF.

The chain couples TRBV15 to TRBJ1-2, with TRBD1 identical over 8 bases. There are 14 residues in the CDR3. V shed 0 bases, J shed 5 bases, and the junction held 2 bases outside the gene matches. Germline assignment: CDR1 LNHNV and CDR2 YYDKDF (reference sequence). CDR3 in DNA: TGTGCCACCAGCAGAGAGGACAGGGCATATGGCTACACCTTC. Translated: CATSREDRAYGYTF.

The rearrangement links TRBV5-8 to TRBJ1-4, with D tentatively TRBD1 (5 bases). The length of the CDR3 is 15 residues. The germline CDR1 and CDR2 sequences are SGHTS and YDEGEE. V was pared by 4 bases and J by 0 bases, with 10 bases between. The DNA of the CDR3 is TGTGCCAGCAGCCCAGGGCCGACAACTAATGAAAAACTGTTTTTT. It is translated as CASSPGPTTNEKLFF.

This clone turned up a few times. This chain connects TRBV5-1 to TRBJ2-7; possible D gene TRBD2, 7 bases. V was pared by 3 bases and J by 2 bases, with 15 bases between. Germline CDR1 and CDR2: SGHRS and YFSETQ. There are 15 residues in the CDR3. The CDR3 region has the DNA TGCGCCAGCAGCTCTATGGGGGGGGCGCCCTACGAGCAGTACTTC. Translated, it gives CASSSMGGAPYEQYF.

Details on this clone: The same CDR3 arises from other DNA sequences in this sample as well. The J gene is TRBJ2-3, the V gene TRBV5-1; the D is unclear. Trimming cost V 5 bases and J 0 bases, with 7 bases left between them. The CDR3 has 13 residues. CDR1 is SGHRS and CDR2 is YFSETQ in the germline V gene. For the CDR3, the DNA is TGCGCCAGCAGGGTGGGAAGCACAGATACGCAGTATTTT. Translated, it gives CASRVGSTDTQYF.

The chain combines TRBV5-6 with TRBJ1-3; no definite D call. The CDR3 loop spans 13 amino acids. V was pared by 4 bases and J by 2 bases, with 7 bases between. Looked up from germline, CDR1 is SGHDT and CDR2 is YYEEEE. The CDR3 protein is CASSRGTGNTIYF. Written as DNA, the CDR3 is TGTGCCAGCAGCCGAGGAACTGGAAACACCATATATTTT.

The gene calls are TRBV6-1 and TRBJ1-2; the D gene is possibly TRBD1 (6 bases). The V gene's germline CDR1 is MNHNS and CDR2 SASEGT. The CDR3 spans 12 residues. V was clipped by 10 bases and J by 3 bases, with 12 bases between them. The CDR3 DNA is TGTGCCACCCCAGGGGTATACTATGGCTACACCTTC. Encoded protein: CATPGVYYGYTF.

The gene calls are TRBV7-9 and TRBJ2-3; D may be TRBD2 (7 bases). Between the trimmed V and J ends, which lost 1 base and 5 bases, there was a span of 16 bases. CDR3 length: 16 amino acids. In germline, CDR1 is SEHNR, CDR2 FQNEAQ (reference sequence). The CDR3 sequence: CASSLGPTGGGDTQYF. CDR3 DNA: TGTGCCAGCAGCTTAGGTCCGACAGGCGGGGGAGATACGCAGTATTTT.

DNA of the CDR3: TGCGCCAGCAGCCAGGGACTAGCCCAAGAGACCCAGTACTTC. Residues: CASSQGLAQETQYF. The rearrangement joins TRBV5-1 to TRBJ2-5; TRBD2 agrees at 9 bases. The CDR3 is 14 residues long. Trimming cost V 4 bases and J 1 base; bases outside gene matches: 2. Germline V lookup: CDR1 SGHRS, CDR2 YFSETQ.

The rearrangement joins TRBV10-3 to TRBJ2-7; the D is unclear. The CDR3 extends over 13 amino acids. V was cut by 2 bases and J by 6 bases, with 11 bases left in between. Germline V gene data show CDR1 as ENHRY and CDR2 as SYGVKD. As DNA, the CDR3 is TGTGCCATCAGTGAGGCGGACGCCTTCGAGCAGTACTTC. This encodes CAISEADAFEQYF.

In its sample, this clone was seen a few times. The rearrangement joins TRBV5-1 to TRBJ2-5, with 8 bases that match TRBD1. Germline CDR1 reads SGHRS; CDR2 reads YFSETQ. This CDR3 comprises 15 residues. V trimming: 4 bases; J trimming: 4 bases; junction bases outside the gene matches: 9. The CDR3 spells CASSTQGTGGETQYF. CDR3 sequence (DNA): TGCGCCAGCAGCACCCAGGGTACAGGGGGAGAGACCCAGTACTTC.

The V gene is TRBV7-8, the J gene TRBJ1-2, with TRBD1 identical over 8 bases. Unmatched junction bases numbered 7, after V lost 5 bases and J lost 8 bases. The CDR3 length is 13 residues. In germline, CDR1 is SGHVS, CDR2 FQNEAQ. The CDR3, as DNA: TGTGCCAGCAGCCAAAAACAGGGGGGCGGCTACACCTTC. Its protein product is CASSQKQGGGYTF.

The chain recombines TRBV10-3 with TRBJ2-3; D gene ambiguous. The CDR3 runs to 13 residues. CDR1 is ENHRY, CDR2 SYGVKD, per germline. V lost 0 bases and J lost 3, with 4 bases in between. The CDR3 is CAISESETDTQYF. The CDR3 DNA sequence: TGTGCCATCAGTGAGTCGGAAACAGATACGCAGTATTTT.

The chain has TRBV27 and TRBJ2-7, with D possibly called TRBD1 or TRBD2 (5 bases each). The CDR3 runs to 16 residues. Germline assignment: CDR1 MNHEY and CDR2 SMNVEV (reference sequence). Trimming removed 0 bases at V and 6 bases at J, with 18 bases between. The CDR3 bases are TGTGCCAGCAGTTTATCCGGACACCTCTACGCGGGCGAGCAGTACTTC. Translated, it gives CASSLSGHLYAGEQYF.

This clone was found once. Sequence at one end of the junction differs from germline and may be a read error. The chain has TRBV7-8 and TRBJ1-1; 9 bases fit TRBD1. Germline loops: CDR1 SGHVS, CDR2 FQNEAQ. The CDR3 has 14 residues. This CDR3 is CVSSLDRGRSEAFF. For the CDR3, the DNA is TGTGTCAGCAGCTTGGACAGGGGTCGCTCTGAAGCTTTCTTT. The full variable domain, its missing parts supplied by reference TRBV7-8 and TRBJ1-1, is GAGVSQSPRYKVAKRGQDVALRCDPISGHVSLFWYQQALGQGPEFLTYFQNEAQLDKSGLPSDRFFAERPEGSVSTLKIQRTQQEDSAVYLCVSSLDRGRSEAFFGQGTRLTVV.

The chain couples TRBV15 to TRBJ2-2; 8 bases map to TRBD2. The CDR3 is 14 residues long. J lost 3 bases, V lost 5 bases, and 2 bases had no gene match. Germline CDR1 is LNHNV and CDR2 is YYDKDF (reference sequence). CDR3 DNA sequence: TGTGCCACCAGCTCCGGGGGGGACACCGGGGAGCTGTTTTTT. Amino acids: CATSSGGDTGELFF.

The chain recombines TRBV19 with TRBJ1-1; 11 bases match TRBD1. J was trimmed by 7 bases and V by 5 bases; bases with no gene match: 9. The CDR3 runs to 15 residues. Germline V gives CDR1 LNHDA, CDR2 SQIVND (reference sequence). This CDR3 reads CASSQGQGVVGEAFF. The CDR3 DNA sequence: TGTGCCAGTAGTCAGGGACAGGGGGTCGTCGGTGAAGCTTTCTTT. The full variable domain, completed using reference TRBV19 and TRBJ1-1, is DGGITQSPKYLFRKEGQNVTLSCEQNLNHDAMYWYRQDPGQGLRLIYYSQIVNDFQKGDIAEGYSVSREKKESFPLTVTSAQKNPTAFYLCASSQGQGVVGEAFFGQGTRLTVV.

This chain connects TRBV5-1 to TRBJ2-2; D is unresolved. With 1 base removed from V and 0 bases from J, the gap between germline ends came to 7 bases. This CDR3 contains 15 residues. In germline, CDR1 is SGHRS, CDR2 YFSETQ. Here the CDR3 DNA reads TGCGCCAGCAGCTTGCCAACCGCGAACACCGGGGAGCTGTTTTTT. Its protein product is CASSLPTANTGELFF.

This chain joins TRBV5-4 and TRBJ1-3, with D unclear. The CDR3 is made up of 14 amino acids. Trimming stripped 4 bases from V and 0 bases from J, with 8 bases between. Germline lookup yields CDR1 SGHNT and CDR2 YYREEE (reference sequence). The CDR3 loop is CASSRDYSGNTIYF. CDR3 bases: TGTGCCAGCAGCCGAGATTACTCTGGAAACACCATATATTTT.